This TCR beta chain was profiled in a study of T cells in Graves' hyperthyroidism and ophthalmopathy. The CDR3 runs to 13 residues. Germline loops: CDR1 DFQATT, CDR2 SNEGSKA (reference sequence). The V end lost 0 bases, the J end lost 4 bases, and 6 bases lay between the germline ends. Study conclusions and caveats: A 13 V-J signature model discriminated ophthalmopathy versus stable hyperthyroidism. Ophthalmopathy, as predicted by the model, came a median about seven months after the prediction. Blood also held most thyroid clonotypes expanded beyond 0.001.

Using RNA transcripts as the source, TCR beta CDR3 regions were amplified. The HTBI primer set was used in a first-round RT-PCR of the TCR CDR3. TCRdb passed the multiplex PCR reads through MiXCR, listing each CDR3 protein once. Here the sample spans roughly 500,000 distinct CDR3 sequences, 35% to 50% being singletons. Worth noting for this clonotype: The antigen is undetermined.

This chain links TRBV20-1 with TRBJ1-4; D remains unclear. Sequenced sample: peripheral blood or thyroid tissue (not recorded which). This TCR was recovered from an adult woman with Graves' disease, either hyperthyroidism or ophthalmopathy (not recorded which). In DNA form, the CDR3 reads TGCAGTGCTAGAGATCCGGTTAATGAAAAACTGTTTTTT. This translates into CSARDPVNEKLFF.